A single sample gave rise to the 5 T cell receptor beta chains below, sequenced in a study of shared clonotypes between healthy human individuals (dated by TCRdb to 2020 to 2021). CD8 naive samples were obtained by positive selection for CCR7 among CD45RO-negative cells, yielding a CD45RA+CCR7+ population from which TemRA cells were excluded. Library generation was performed with the immunoSEQ multiplex PCR assay. Held by TCRdb, this immuneACCESS table contains in-frame sequences only and omits some clones. Under half of the omission traces to an unresolved V gene where checked; the cause of the rest is unknown. For this sample the table gives around 2.1 million clones, of which 93% were detected only once. The ten largest clonotypes hold 1.5% to 2% of the sample. Input material: naive CD8+ T cells from PBMCs. The sample's cell subset or site label is to be understood as: CD45RA+CCR7+. These receptors were obtained from a man aged 18 to 30 in good health. Some clones in this sample may be carry-over from other donors' samples.

The rearrangement joins TRBV4-1 to TRBJ2-6; D gene ambiguous. Trimming cost V 4 bases and J 0 bases, with 10 bases left between them. Germline CDR1 and CDR2: MGHRA and YSYEKL. This CDR3 region has 16 residues. This CDR3 reads CASSLRSFSGANVLTF. The CDR3 coding sequence is TGCGCCAGCAGCCTGAGAAGTTTCTCTGGGGCCAACGTCCTGACTTTC.

V gene TRBV7-6 combines with J gene TRBJ2-2; D gene ambiguous. With 5 bases removed from V and 4 bases from J, the gap between germline ends came to 23 bases. Germline V lookup: CDR1 SGHVS, CDR2 FNYEAQ. This CDR3 spans 18 amino acids. The CDR3 nucleotides read TGTGCCAGCAGCCCGAGTCCCCGAGTTGCTCGGGTCACCGGGGAGCTGTTTTTT. The encoded protein is CASSPSPRVARVTGELFF.

J is TRBJ1-1 and V is TRBV28; 7 bases are shared with TRBD1. The CDR3 runs 18 residues. Germline CDR1 reads MDHEN; CDR2 reads SYDVKM. Trimming took 2 bases from V and 1 from J; bases not matched to a gene: 13. The CDR3 DNA reads as TGTGCCAGCAGTTTAGCTAGAGGCCCGGGACAGCCGAACACTGAAGCTTTCTTT. This codes for CASSLARGPGQPNTEAFF.

This rearrangement joins TRBV9 to TRBJ1-2; no firm D call. Deletions cut 4 bases from V and 4 bases from J, with 14 bases between. The CDR3 totals 14 residues. Germline V gene data show CDR1 as SGDLS and CDR2 as YYNGEE. CDR3 region: CASSTLGEGYGYTF. The CDR3 DNA sequence: TGTGCCAGCAGCACCCTTGGGGAGGGCTATGGCTACACCTTC.

V gene TRBV7-8 combines with J gene TRBJ1-1; D gene uncertain. Germline-derived CDR1 and CDR2 are SGHVS and FQNEAQ. The CDR3 length is 14 residues. Between the trimmed V and J ends, which lost 2 bases and 8 bases, there was a span of 15 bases. CDR3: CASSLWLDGSEAFF. The CDR3 nucleotides read TGTGCCAGCAGCTTATGGTTAGATGGATCGGAAGCTTTCTTT.